The 9 T cell receptor beta chains below come from one sample, sequenced in a study of response to subunit inactivated influenza vaccine. Via MiXCR, TCRdb re-called the RT-PCR reads, giving one row per CDR3 protein. The sample has around 650,000 distinct CDR3 sequences, approximately 14% seen once; the top ten hold 11%. The sample in question was PBMCs from blood, obtained 11 to 12 days after vaccination. The receptors stem from a man in his fifties or sixties who received an inactivated influenza vaccine.

The rearrangement links TRBV5-6 to TRBJ2-2; D possibly corresponds to TRBD1 (6 bases). Trimming took off 4 bases at V and 6 bases at J, with 10 bases between the two ends. This CDR3 contains 13 residues. Germline CDR1 is SGHDT and CDR2 is YYEEEE. CDR3 nucleotides: TGTGCCAGCAGCCCGACAGGTCCCGGGGAGCTGTTTTTT. Encoded protein: CASSPTGPGELFF.

This clonotype came up many times. The chain uses TRBV7-9 and TRBJ2-2, with D possibly called TRBD1 or TRBD2 (5 bases each). Germline V lookup: CDR1 SEHNR, CDR2 FQNEAQ (reference sequence). V shed 5 bases and J shed 6 bases, with 16 bases lying between them. The CDR3 covers 15 residues. The CDR3 spells CASSPRRRGPGELFF. The DNA of the CDR3 is TGTGCCAGCAGCCCCCGTCGACGGGGACCCGGGGAGCTGTTTTTT.

The sample holds a few counts of this clonotype. The V call is TRBV20-1, the J call TRBJ2-5; TRBD2 matches at 7 bases. The junction had 9 bases not matched to a gene; V was cut back by 4 bases and J by 7 bases. This CDR3 is 13 amino acids long. Germline CDR1 reads DFQATT; CDR2 reads SNEGSKA (reference sequence). The CDR3 protein is CSAKTGLDGTQYF. The CDR3 DNA reads as TGCAGTGCTAAGACCGGACTAGACGGGACCCAGTACTTC.

The chain recombines TRBV9 with TRBJ1-2; 8 nucleotides line up with TRBD1. Germline trimming cut 3 bases from V and 0 bases from J; bases unmatched to any gene: 7. The CDR3 is 16 amino acids. Germline CDR1 reads SGDLS; CDR2 reads YYNGEE. The CDR3 reads CASSAATGGTNYGYTF. The DNA for the CDR3 is TGTGCCAGCAGCGCGGCTACAGGGGGAACTAACTATGGCTACACCTTC. The complete variable domain, with remaining parts taken from reference TRBV9 and TRBJ1-2, reads DSGVTQTPKHLITATGQRVTLRCSPRSGDLSVYWYQQSLDQGLQFLIQYYNGEERAKGNILERFSAQQFPDLHSELNLSSLELGDSALYFCASSAATGGTNYGYTFGSGTRLTVV.

The table lists this clonotype with a few counts. V and J are TRBV6-2 or TRBV6-3 and TRBJ2-4; D gene ambiguous. Trimming took off 6 bases at V and 0 bases at J, with 9 bases between the two ends. The CDR3 totals 14 residues. The germline gives CDR1 MNHEY, CDR2 SVGEGT. The CDR3 reads CASRRTVAKNIQYF. The CDR3, as DNA: TGTGCCAGCAGGCGGACGGTAGCCAAAAACATTCAGTACTTC.

V and J are TRBV29-1 and TRBJ2-1, with a possible D match to TRBD1 (5 bases). V shed 4 bases and J shed 5 bases, with 12 bases lying between them. Germline CDR1 is SQVTM and CDR2 is ANQGSEA. CDR3 size: 13 residues. The chain's CDR3 is CSVGRGPNNEQFF. The CDR3 DNA reads TGCAGCGTTGGTAGGGGTCCCAACAATGAGCAGTTCTTC.

This clonotype turned up a few times. The V and J genes are TRBV10-3 and TRBJ2-3, with unresolved D. V shed 0 bases and J shed 0 bases, with 13 bases lying between them. The CDR3 consists of 17 residues. Germline CDR1 and CDR2: ENHRY and SYGVKD. Here the CDR3 reads CAISESTQAHSTDTQYF. DNA of the CDR3: TGTGCCATCAGTGAGTCGACCCAGGCGCACAGCACAGATACGCAGTATTTT.

V is TRBV6-1 and J is TRBJ2-3; TRBD2 might be the D (6 bases). V was clipped by 6 bases and J by 2 bases, with 12 bases between them. The germline CDR1 and CDR2 sequences are MNHNS and SASEGT. The CDR3 is 14 amino acids. The CDR3 DNA is TGTGCCAGCAGACCCCTAGCGAACACAGATACGCAGTATTTT. Amino acid sequence: CASRPLANTDTQYF.

The chain carries TRBV10-3 and TRBJ2-2; possibly TRBD2 for D (5 bases). CDR1 and CDR2 (germline): ENHRY, SYGVKD. This CDR3 has 13 amino acids. Trimming took 5 bases from V and 8 from J, leaving 12 bases between them. The CDR3 loop is CAISSGSTGELFF. CDR3 coding DNA: TGTGCCATCAGTAGCGGCAGCACGGGGGAGCTGTTTTTT.